This T cell receptor (beta chain) was retrieved from a study of cytomegalovirus exposure and HLA in healthy donors. This CDR3 comprises 14 residues. Trimming left V 5 bases short and J 7 bases short, with 14 bases between. Germline CDR1 reads SGHVS; CDR2 reads FQNEAQ. A multiplex PCR was run with 60 Vbeta primers and 13 Jbeta primers. Sequencing was performed with immunoSEQ multiplex PCR; in TCRdb, only in-frame clones are kept and a portion is missing. This table has under 150,000 clones, over 75% appearing once. Each of the donors was a healthy bone marrow donor. The sample comprised PBMCs. The chain is built from TRBV7-8 and TRBJ1-4; D not certain. This receptor was taken from a young woman in good health and CMV-seronegative. DNA for the CDR3: TGTGCCAGCAGCCTGGATCCCGGCGGTGAAAAACTGTTTTTT. Protein sequence: CASSLDPGGEKLFF.